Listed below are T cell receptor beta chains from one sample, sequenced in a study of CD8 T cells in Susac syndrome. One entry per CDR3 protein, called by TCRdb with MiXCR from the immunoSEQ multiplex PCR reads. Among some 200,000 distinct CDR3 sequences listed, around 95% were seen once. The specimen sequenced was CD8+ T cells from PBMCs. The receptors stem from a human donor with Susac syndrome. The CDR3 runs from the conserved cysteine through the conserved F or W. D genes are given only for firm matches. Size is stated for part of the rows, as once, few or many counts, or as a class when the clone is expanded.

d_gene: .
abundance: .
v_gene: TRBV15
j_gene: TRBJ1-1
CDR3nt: TGTGCCACCAGCACCATGAACACTGAAGCTTTCTTT
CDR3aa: CATSTMNTEAFF

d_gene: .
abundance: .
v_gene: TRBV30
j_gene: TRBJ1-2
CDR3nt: TGTGCCGTGGAGATAGGTACAGCCAGCTATGGCTACACCTTC
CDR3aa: CAVEIGTASYGYTF

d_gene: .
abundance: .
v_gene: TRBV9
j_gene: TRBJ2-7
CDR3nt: TGTGCCAGCAGCGTACTTGGGGGATCGGGCGAGCAGTACTTC
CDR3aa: CASSVLGGSGEQYF

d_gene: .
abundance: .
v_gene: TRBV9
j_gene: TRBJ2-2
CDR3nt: TGTGCCAGCAGCGTAAGTGGACCTGCGGGGGAGCTGTTTTTT
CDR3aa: CASSVSGPAGELFF

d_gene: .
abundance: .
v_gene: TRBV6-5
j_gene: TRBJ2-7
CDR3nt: TGTGCCAGCAGTTGGATTACAGGGAACAAATTGAACGAGCAGTACTTC
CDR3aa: CASSWITGNKLNEQYF

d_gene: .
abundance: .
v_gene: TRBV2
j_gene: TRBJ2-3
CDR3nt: TGTGCCAGCACCTGGGACCCCACAGATACGCAGTATTTT
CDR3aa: CASTWDPTDTQYF

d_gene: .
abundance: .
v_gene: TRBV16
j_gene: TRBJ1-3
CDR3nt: TGTGCCAGCAGCCAATTGATGCGGAGGGGAAACACCATATATTTT
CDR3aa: CASSQLMRRGNTIYF

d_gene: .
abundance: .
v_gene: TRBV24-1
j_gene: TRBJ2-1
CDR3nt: TGTGCCACCAGTGATTTAGGGACCTACAATGAGCAGTTCTTC
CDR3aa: CATSDLGTYNEQFF

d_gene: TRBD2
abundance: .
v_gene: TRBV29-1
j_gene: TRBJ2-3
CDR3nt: TGCAGCGTTGCTCGGGGGGGAGACACAGATACGCAGTATTTT
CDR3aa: CSVARGGDTDTQYF

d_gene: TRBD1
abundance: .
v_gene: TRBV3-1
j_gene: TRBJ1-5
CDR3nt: TGTGCCAGCAGCCAAGGACCCACAGGGGGCAGTCAGCCCCAGCATTTT
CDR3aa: CASSQGPTGGSQPQHF

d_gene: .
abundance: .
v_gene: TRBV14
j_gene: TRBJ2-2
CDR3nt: TGTGCCAGCAGCTTAGGGTGGGAGCTGTTTTTT
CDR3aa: CASSLGWELFF

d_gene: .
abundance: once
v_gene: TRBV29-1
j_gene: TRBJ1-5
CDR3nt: TGCAGCGTTGAAGAATCCGAAAATCAGCCCCAGCATTTT
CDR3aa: CSVEESENQPQHF

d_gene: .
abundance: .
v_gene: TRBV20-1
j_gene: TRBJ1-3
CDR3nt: TGCAGTGCCAGAGAGGAGGGCTTCTCTGGAAACACCATATATTTT
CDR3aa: CSAREEGFSGNTIYF

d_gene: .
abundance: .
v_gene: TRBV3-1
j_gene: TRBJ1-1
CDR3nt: TGTGCCAGCAGCCAAGGGGGAAGTGAAGCTTTCTTT
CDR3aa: CASSQGGSEAFF

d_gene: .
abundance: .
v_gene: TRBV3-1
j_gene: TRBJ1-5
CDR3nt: TGTGCCAGCGTGTATAGCAATCAGCCCCAGCATTTT
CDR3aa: CASVYSNQPQHF

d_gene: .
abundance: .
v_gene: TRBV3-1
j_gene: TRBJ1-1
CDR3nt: TGTGCCAGCAGCCAAGATCCACTATACACTGAAGCTTTCTTT
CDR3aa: CASSQDPLYTEAFF

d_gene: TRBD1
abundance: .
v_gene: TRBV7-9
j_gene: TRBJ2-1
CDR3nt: TGTGCCAGCAGCGGGACAGGGAAATACTCCAATGAGCAGTTCTTC
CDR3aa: CASSGTGKYSNEQFF

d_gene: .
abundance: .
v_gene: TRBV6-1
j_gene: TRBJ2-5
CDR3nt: TGTGCCAGCAGACGTACCCTGGCAGGGGTCACGGGAGAGACCCAGTACTTC
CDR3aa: CASRRTLAGVTGETQYF

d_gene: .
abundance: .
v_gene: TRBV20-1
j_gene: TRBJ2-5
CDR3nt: TGCAGTGCTAGAGAACATCTGGCGACGTACCAAGAGACCCAGTACTTC
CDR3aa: CSAREHLATYQETQYF

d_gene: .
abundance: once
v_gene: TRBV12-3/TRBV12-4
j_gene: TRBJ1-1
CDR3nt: TGTGCCAGCAGTTTCAAGGATCTGGGCACTGAAGCTTTCTTT
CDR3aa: CASSFKDLGTEAFF

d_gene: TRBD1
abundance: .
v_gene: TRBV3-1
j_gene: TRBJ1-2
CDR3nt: TGTGCCAGCAGCCAATACGCCGGGACAGGGGGCGCAAGTGGCTACACCTTC
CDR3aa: CASSQYAGTGGASGYTF